This T cell receptor beta chain stems from a study of blood T cell repertoires in COVID-19. Study information: PBMCs, B-cell-depleted T cells, or T cells were the source of the cDNA or gDNA that made up the material.

The CDR3 spans 15 residues. Germline V gives CDR1 LNHDA, CDR2 SQIVND (reference sequence). V lost 6 bases and J lost 7; bases outside the gene matches: 11. Original methodology: Estimates of nucleated cell counts were drawn from the amplification of reference gene primers. The table came from immunoSEQ multiplex PCR; TCRdb's copy has only in-frame clones and leaves some out. Clonal size and the V and J genes are those of that table, whereas D and trimming came from the DNA. Of over 85,000 clones listed, less than 85% were seen once; the top ten hold about 3.8%. The receptor's source is a woman older than 75 with acute or convalescent COVID-19. Sequencing was done on a sample of peripheral blood. The V gene is TRBV19, the J gene TRBJ2-1; 8 positions agree with TRBD2. Written as DNA, the CDR3 is TGTGCCAGTAGCCCCACTAGCGGCTTCGGGAATGAGCAGTTCTTC. The encoded protein is CASSPTSGFGNEQFF.